The TCR beta chain under discussion was sequenced for a study of identical twins. Findings and limits, study-wide: When twins shared out-of-frame alpha sequences, those sequences had excess low generation probability.

TCRdb independently ran MiXCR on the 5' RACE reads; one entry per CDR3 protein. The data show 200,000 to 250,000 distinct CDR3 sequences, with under 10% seen just once and around 1.8% held by the top ten. This clonotype has at least ten counts. Its antigen is currently unknown. This CDR3 spans 17 amino acids. From germline, CDR1 is SGHVS and CDR2 FQNEAQ. J gave up 5 bases and V 1 base, and 11 bases lay outside the gene matches. These data also formed part of another study, on yellow fever vaccine responses in identical twins.

This clonotype was obtained from a woman aged 18-29 years in good health. Sequencing was done on a sample of memory (CD45RO+) T cells sorted from blood. The chain couples TRBV7-8 to TRBJ2-7, with TRBD2 matching 10 bases. The DNA of the CDR3 is TGTGCCAGCAGCTTAGTAGTGTCTAGCGGGAGCTTCAACGAGCAGTACTTC. Encoded protein: CASSLVVSSGSFNEQYF.